This T cell receptor beta chain was sequenced for a study of CD8+CD57+ T cells in acquired aplastic anemia. This clonotype has at least ten counts. Flow cytometry had shown expanded CD8+CD57+ cells in the patients chosen for sequencing. Both TCR beta VDJ combination and CDR3 sequence profiling were carried out. Genomic DNA was the template for this profiling. Each CDR3 protein is one row after TCRdb ran MiXCR on the reads. The table lists around 220,000 distinct CDR3 sequences, roughly 45% of them singletons. Between the trimmed V and J ends, which lost 5 bases and 1 base, there was a span of 23 bases. Germline CDR1 is SGHVS and CDR2 is FQNEAQ. This CDR3 is built from 18 residues.

The sequence was obtained from a human donor with aplastic anemia. Sample: sorted CD4+, CD8+, or CD8+CD57+ T cells (not recorded which) from PBMCs. V and J are TRBV7-8 and TRBJ1-1; a weak D match, TRBD1 (6 bases). The CDR3 sequence: CASSPQWGRGAGNTEAFF. As DNA, the CDR3 is TGTGCCAGCAGCCCACAGTGGGGACGGGGGGCCGGGAACACTGAAGCTTTCTTT.